This T cell receptor (beta chain) comes out of a study of vaccination effects on CD4 cells after COVID-19. Findings of the study overall: From healthy vaccinees, only 1 of 255 vaccine-induced clones also reacted to common cold coronaviruses. By a late point after vaccination, infection- and vaccine-induced clones had shrunk markedly through clonal contraction.

Antigen-specific CD4+ T cells were expanded (with viral peptide pools) by the ViraFEST assay ahead of sequencing. After roughly 11 days in culture, the CD4+ T cells were isolated. Each participant was administered two doses of either the BNT162b2 or the mRNA-1273 vaccine. Each culture well received approximately 2 million PBMC. These cells were then cultured in IMDM with 9.5 to 10 IU/ml IL-2 and about 9.4 ug/ml peptides. Half of the medium was exchanged for IL-2 medium on both days 3 and 7. Only one count was recorded for this clone. No antigen is known for it. Assay used: immunoSEQ multiplex PCR; TCRdb lists only in-frame clones, some missing. The sample includes about 16,000 clones, 55% to 75% of them seen just once. This specimen consisted of CD4+ T cells from PBMCs cultured with SARS-CoV-2 spike peptides, obtained after COVID-19 vaccination. This TCR came from a human donor who received a COVID-19 vaccine.

The CDR3 DNA follows: TGTGCCAGTAGTGTTCCAGGGGGCCAAGAGACCCAGTACTTC. Its protein product is CASSVPGGQETQYF. The chain uses TRBV19 and TRBJ2-5, with 7 bases identical to TRBD1. Looked up from germline, CDR1 is LNHDA and CDR2 is SQIVND (reference sequence). The CDR3 runs to 14 residues. V dropped 5 bases and J dropped 1; count of bases not matched to a gene: 4.